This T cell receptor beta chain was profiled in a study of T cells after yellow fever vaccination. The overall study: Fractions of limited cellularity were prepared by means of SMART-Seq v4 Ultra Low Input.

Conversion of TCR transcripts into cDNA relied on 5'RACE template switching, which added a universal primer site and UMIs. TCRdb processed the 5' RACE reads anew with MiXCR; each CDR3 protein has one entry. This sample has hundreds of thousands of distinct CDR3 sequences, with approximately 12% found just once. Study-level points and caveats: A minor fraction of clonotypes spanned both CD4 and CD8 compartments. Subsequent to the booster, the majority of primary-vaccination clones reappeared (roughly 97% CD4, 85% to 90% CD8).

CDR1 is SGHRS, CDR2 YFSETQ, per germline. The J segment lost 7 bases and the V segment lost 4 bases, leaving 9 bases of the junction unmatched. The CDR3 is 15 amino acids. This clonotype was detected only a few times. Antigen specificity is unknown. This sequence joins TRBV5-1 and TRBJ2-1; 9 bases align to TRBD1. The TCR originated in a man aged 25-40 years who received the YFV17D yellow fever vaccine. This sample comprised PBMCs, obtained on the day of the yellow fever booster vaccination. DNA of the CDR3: TGCGCCAGCAGCCAAGGGACAGGGATCAATAATGAGCAGTTCTTC. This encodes CASSQGTGINNEQFF.